This T cell receptor beta chain was profiled in a study of early T cells in non-severe SARS-CoV-2 infection. Findings of the study overall: Sequences matched to VDJdb favored anti-spike CD8 responses, while private and CD4 specificities were missed.

Germline loops: CDR1 MNHEY, CDR2 SMNVEV (reference sequence). The CDR3 spans 15 residues. V lost 3 bases, J lost 3 bases, and 8 bases stayed unmatched. MiXCR, applied by TCRdb to the 5' RACE reads, yields one record per CDR3 protein. The top ten clones hold around 4.6% of a sample with 60,000 to 90,000 distinct CDR3 sequences, 7.5% to 10% of them seen once. At least ten counts were recorded for this clonotype. The antigen is undetermined. The TCR sequence derives from an adult who was a healthcare worker with PCR-confirmed SARS-CoV-2 infection or an uninfected control (not recorded which). The V gene is TRBV27, the J gene TRBJ2-7, with TRBD1 matching 7 bases. Sequencing was performed on whole blood. The CDR3 DNA is TGTGCCAGCAGTTTCGGGGACAGACCCTACTACGAGCAGTACTTC. As protein: CASSFGDRPYYEQYF.